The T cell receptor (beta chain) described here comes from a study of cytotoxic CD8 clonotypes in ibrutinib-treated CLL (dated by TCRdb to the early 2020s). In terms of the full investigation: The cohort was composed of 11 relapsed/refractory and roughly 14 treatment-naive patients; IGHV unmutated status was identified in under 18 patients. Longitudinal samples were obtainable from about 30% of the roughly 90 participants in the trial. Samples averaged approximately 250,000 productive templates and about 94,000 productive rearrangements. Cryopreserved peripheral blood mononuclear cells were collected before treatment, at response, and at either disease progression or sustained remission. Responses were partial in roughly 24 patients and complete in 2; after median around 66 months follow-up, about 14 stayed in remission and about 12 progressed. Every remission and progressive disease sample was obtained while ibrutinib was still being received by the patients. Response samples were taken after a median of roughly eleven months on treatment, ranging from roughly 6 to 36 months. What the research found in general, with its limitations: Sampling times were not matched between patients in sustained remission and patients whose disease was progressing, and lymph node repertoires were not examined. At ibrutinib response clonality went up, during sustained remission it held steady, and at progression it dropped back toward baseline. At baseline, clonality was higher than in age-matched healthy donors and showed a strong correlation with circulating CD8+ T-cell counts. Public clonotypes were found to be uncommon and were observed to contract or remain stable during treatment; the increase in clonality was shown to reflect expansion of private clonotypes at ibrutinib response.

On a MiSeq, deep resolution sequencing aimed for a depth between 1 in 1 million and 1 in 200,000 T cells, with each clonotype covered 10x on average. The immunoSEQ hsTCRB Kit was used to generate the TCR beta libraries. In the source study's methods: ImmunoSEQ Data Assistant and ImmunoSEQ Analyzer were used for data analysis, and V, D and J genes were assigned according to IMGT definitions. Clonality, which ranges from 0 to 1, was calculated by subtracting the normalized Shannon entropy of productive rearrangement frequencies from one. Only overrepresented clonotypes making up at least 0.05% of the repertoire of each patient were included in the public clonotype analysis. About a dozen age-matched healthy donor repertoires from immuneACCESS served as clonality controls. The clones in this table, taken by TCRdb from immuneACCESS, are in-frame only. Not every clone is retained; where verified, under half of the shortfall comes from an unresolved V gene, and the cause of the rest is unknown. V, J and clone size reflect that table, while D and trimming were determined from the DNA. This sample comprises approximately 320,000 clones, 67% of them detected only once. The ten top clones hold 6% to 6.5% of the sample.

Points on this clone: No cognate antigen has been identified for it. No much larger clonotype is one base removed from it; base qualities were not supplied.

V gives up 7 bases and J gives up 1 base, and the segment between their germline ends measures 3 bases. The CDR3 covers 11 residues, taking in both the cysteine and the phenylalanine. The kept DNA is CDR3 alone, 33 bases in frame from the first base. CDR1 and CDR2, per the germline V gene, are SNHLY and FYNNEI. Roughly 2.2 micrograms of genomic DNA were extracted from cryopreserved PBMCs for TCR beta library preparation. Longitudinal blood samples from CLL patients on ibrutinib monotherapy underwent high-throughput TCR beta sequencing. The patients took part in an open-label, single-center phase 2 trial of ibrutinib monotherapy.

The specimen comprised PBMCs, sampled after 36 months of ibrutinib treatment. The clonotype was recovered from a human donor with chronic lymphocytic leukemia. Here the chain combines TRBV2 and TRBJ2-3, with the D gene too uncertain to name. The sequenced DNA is TGTGCCAGCAACCGCACAGATACGCAGTATTTT. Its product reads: CASNRTDTQYF.